This record covers a single T cell receptor beta chain. PCR was performed a second time for roughly 7 to 11 cycles using a sample-barcoded 5' primer and a J-beta primer mix. One entry per CDR3 protein, called by TCRdb with MiXCR from the 5' RACE reads. The data hold roughly 2 million distinct CDR3 sequences, with 49% observed a single time. This CDR3 has 13 amino acids. V was cut by 5 bases and J by 11 bases, with 18 bases left in between. CDR1 SEHNR and CDR2 FQNEAQ come from the germline V gene (reference sequence). The data derive from a study of blood T cells in healthy people across ages. This chain uses TRBV7-9 with TRBJ2-5, with a weak D call TRBD2 (6 bases). The material sequenced was blood. This receptor was obtained from a woman between 40 and 50 years old in good health. The CDR3 is CASSPSGVGEQYF. DNA of the CDR3: TGTGCCAGCAGCCCGTCGGGGGTGGGAGAGCAGTACTTC.